The rows below give T cell receptor beta chains drawn from one sample of a study of shared clonotypes between healthy human individuals. Assay used: immunoSEQ multiplex PCR; TCRdb lists only in-frame clones, some missing. The top ten clones hold 10% to 15% of a sample with roughly 450,000 clones, 79% of them seen once. What was sequenced was PBMCs. The origin of the receptors is a woman aged 40 to 55 in good health. Some clones in this sample may be carry-over from other donors' samples. Each CDR3 is given with its conserved first and last residue. A D gene is named only where the DNA matches it firmly. Size is stated for part of the rows, as once, few or many counts, or as a class when the clone is expanded.

J gene,D gene,clone size,V gene,CDR3 protein,CDR3 DNA
TRBJ2-1,TRBD1,NA,TRBV2,CASSADRALRQFF,TGTGCCAGCAGTGCAGACAGGGCACTTAGGCAGTTCTTC
TRBJ1-1,NA,few,TRBV11-2,CASNNDRNTEAFF,TGTGCCAGCAACAATGACAGGAACACTGAAGCTTTCTTT
TRBJ2-5,NA,NA,TRBV5-6,CASSLYLASVTETQYF,TGTGCCAGCAGCTTATACCTAGCGTCAGTAACGGAGACCCAGTACTTC
TRBJ2-5,NA,once,TRBV5-1,CASRDQETQYF,TGCGCCAGCAGGGACCAAGAGACCCAGTACTTC
TRBJ2-7,TRBD1,NA,TRBV2,CASSLDRGSYEQYF,TGTGCCAGCAGTTTGGACAGGGGATCCTACGAGCAGTACTTC
TRBJ1-2,NA,NA,TRBV5-4,CASSFGDVRYGYTF,TGTGCCAGCAGCTTTGGGGACGTCCGCTATGGCTACACCTTC
TRBJ1-2,NA,once,TRBV28,CASSSRQVSVYGYTF,TGTGCCAGCAGTTCCCGACAGGTCTCTGTCTATGGCTACACCTTC
TRBJ2-7,NA,NA,TRBV5-6,CASSLGGVWTKTGEQYF,TGTGCCAGCAGCTTGGGTGGAGTCTGGACGAAAACCGGCGAGCAGTACTTC
TRBJ2-7,NA,NA,TRBV7-2,CASSLNRVPRDEQYF,TGTGCCAGCAGCTTAAACCGGGTCCCCCGTGATGAGCAGTACTTC
TRBJ2-1,TRBD2,NA,TRBV6-6,CASSYSRSGRRNEQFF,TGTGCCAGCAGTTACTCGAGGAGCGGGAGAAGAAATGAGCAGTTCTTC
TRBJ2-1,NA,NA,TRBV29-1,CSVGPGEYNEQFF,TGCAGCGTTGGCCCGGGGGAATACAATGAGCAGTTCTTC
TRBJ2-7,NA,NA,TRBV25-1,CASSGIGREQYF,TGTGCCAGCAGTGGAATTGGGAGAGAGCAGTACTTC
TRBJ2-7,NA,NA,TRBV27,CASSLRPPGSYEQYF,TGTGCCAGCAGTCTTCGTCCCCCGGGCTCCTACGAGCAGTACTTC
TRBJ2-3,NA,NA,TRBV7-2,CASSLGRSDTQYF,TGTGCCAGCAGCTTAGGGCGGTCAGATACGCAGTATTTT
TRBJ2-6,NA,NA,TRBV28,CASSLGSAGANVLTF,TGTGCCAGCAGTTTGGGGAGCGCCGGGGCCAACGTCCTGACTTTC
TRBJ1-6,NA,NA,TRBV18,CASSVGGNSPLHF,TGTGCCAGCTCGGTGGGCGGAAATTCACCCCTCCACTTT
TRBJ1-5,NA,NA,TRBV7-8,CASSGAGNQPQHF,TGTGCCAGCAGCGGAGCAGGGAATCAGCCCCAGCATTTT